The subject of this entry is one TCR beta chain. What it binds is not known. This record belongs to a study of beta chain features in type 1 diabetes. Regarding the study as a whole: Patients with type 1 diabetes showed fewer VDJ junction insertions and more deletions.

Investigators reverse transcribed all isolated RNA, so they sequenced expressed TCRB transcripts. For naive, central memory and regulatory T cell samples, reads averaged approximately 3.6 million. Here immunoSEQ multiplex PCR was the method, and the copy in TCRdb shows in-frame clones only, minus some. The repertoire holds 200,000 to 250,000 clones, with about 63% as singletons. One heparinised blood draw, averaging roughly 120 mL, came from each donor. The CDR3 is 15 amino acids. Germline-derived CDR1 and CDR2 are SGHDN and FVKESK. Trimming removed 5 bases from V and 0 bases from J; junction bases left unmatched: 4.

The chain is built from TRBV14 and TRBJ2-1; 7 bases align to TRBD2. This receptor was taken from a man aged 25-45 years in good health. Sequenced sample: naive CD4+ T cells from blood. Here the CDR3 reads CASSWSGVSYNEQFF. The CDR3 coding sequence is TGTGCCAGCAGCTGGAGCGGGGTCTCCTACAATGAGCAGTTCTTC.